One sample yielded the 31 T cell receptor beta chains listed below, sequenced in a study of T cell responses to AZD1222 COVID-19 vaccine. Repertoires were generated with immunoSEQ multiplex PCR, while TCRdb's copy carries only in-frame clones and drops some. The data hold roughly 84,000 clones, with nearly 90% observed a single time. The source was peripheral blood, collected on day 0 of AZD1222 vaccination. The receptor source for this set is an adult in good health.

The chain has TRBV11-2 and TRBJ2-3; D assignment may be TRBD1 or TRBD2 (5 bases each). V lost 11 bases to trimming and J lost 4 bases, with 16 bases between them. Germline V CDR1 and CDR2: SGHAT, FQNNGV. This CDR3 region has 13 residues. CDR3 nucleotides: TGTGCCTCCGGGGACGGGGTGGCAGATACGCAGTATTTT. The encoded protein is CASGDGVADTQYF.

The V gene is TRBV12-3 or TRBV12-4, the J gene TRBJ2-7; D uncertain. V shed 5 bases and J shed 0 bases, with 5 bases lying between them. The CDR3 sequence is 12 residues long. CDR3 amino acids: CASSGDSYEQYF. CDR3 sequence (DNA): TGTGCCAGCAGTGGGGACTCCTACGAGCAGTACTTC.

The chain has TRBV19 and TRBJ1-5; D might be TRBD1 (6 bases). Trimming left V 4 bases short and J 3 bases short, with 19 bases between. CDR1 is LNHDA, CDR2 SQIVND, per germline (reference sequence). This CDR3 has 17 amino acids. The CDR3 spells CASSKQGAQGNNQPQHF. The CDR3 DNA sequence: TGTGCCAGTAGTAAACAGGGCGCCCAGGGTAACAATCAGCCCCAGCATTTT.

V and J are TRBV4-1 and TRBJ1-5, with D perhaps matching TRBD1 (5 bases). V was shortened by 1 base and J by 2 bases, with 12 bases between the two germline ends. Per germline, CDR1 MGHRA and CDR2 YSYEKL. This CDR3 spans 16 amino acids. The CDR3 DNA is TGCGCCAGCAGCCAAGCAGGGTACGGCGGCAATCAGCCCCAGCATTTT. Its protein product is CASSQAGYGGNQPQHF.

This chain links TRBV28 with TRBJ1-2, with D perhaps TRBD1 (5 bases). V was trimmed by 2 bases and J by 2 bases, leaving 12 bases between them. The CDR3 is 15 amino acids. Looked up from germline, CDR1 is MDHEN and CDR2 is SYDVKM. The DNA for the CDR3 is TGTGCCAGCAGTTTACAGGGCGCTAAGAACTATGGCTACACCTTC. This encodes CASSLQGAKNYGYTF.

V is TRBV6-5 and J is TRBJ2-3; TRBD1 agrees at 9 bases. The CDR3 runs 14 residues. Germline V lookup: CDR1 MNHEY, CDR2 SVGAGI. Trimming cost V 9 bases and J 5 bases; bases outside gene matches: 9. This chain's CDR3 is CASSTGGARDTQYF. CDR3 bases: TGTGCCAGTTCTACAGGGGGCGCGAGAGATACGCAGTATTTT.

Concerning this clone itself: This same CDR3 is encoded by further DNA sequences in the sample. The CDR3 DNA is TGTGCCAGCTCACCAACGGGGAACACTGAAGCTTTCTTT. This gives the protein CASSPTGNTEAFF. The chain couples TRBV18 to TRBJ1-1; D is ambiguous. V dropped 2 bases and J dropped 1 base, with 5 bases sitting between them. Germline V gene lookup returns CDR1 KGHSH and CDR2 LQKENI. The CDR3 has 13 residues.

This chain uses TRBV11-2 with TRBJ2-7; 10 positions match TRBD2. The CDR3 has 14 residues. Germline CDR1 is SGHAT and CDR2 is FQNNGV. The trim removed 5 bases at V and 1 base at J, leaving 2 bases unmatched. The CDR3 nucleotides read TGTGCCAGCAGCCGGACTAGCGGTTCCTACGAGCAGTACTTC. It yields the protein CASSRTSGSYEQYF.

This sequence joins TRBV19 and TRBJ2-1; D not resolved. Trimming removed 6 bases at V and 6 bases at J, with 6 bases between. CDR1 is LNHDA, CDR2 SQIVND, per germline (reference sequence). The CDR3 runs to 11 residues. Here the CDR3 reads CASRWSNEQFF. Here the CDR3 DNA reads TGTGCCAGTAGGTGGTCCAATGAGCAGTTCTTC.

V is TRBV6-1 and J is TRBJ1-6, with D perhaps matching TRBD1 (6 bases). Per germline, CDR1 MNHNS and CDR2 SASEGT. This CDR3 region has 15 residues. With 3 bases removed from V and 1 base from J, the gap between germline ends came to 7 bases. CDR3 protein: CASSDRGSYNSPLHF. DNA for the CDR3: TGTGCCAGCAGTGACAGGGGTTCCTATAATTCACCCCTCCACTTT.

Here the CDR3 DNA reads TGTGCCAGCCGGGCAGGGGGCCTCTTTGATGGCTACACCTTC. This codes for CASRAGGLFDGYTF. The genes are TRBV2 and TRBJ1-2; 8 nucleotides agree with TRBD1. J lost 6 bases, V lost 8 bases, and 11 bases had no gene match. This CDR3 is 14 amino acids long. Germline V gene data show CDR1 as SNHLY and CDR2 as FYNNEI.

The J gene is TRBJ2-3, the V gene TRBV5-1; D is perhaps TRBD2 (5 bases). The germline V and J ends were trimmed by 4 bases and 2 bases, with 11 bases remaining between them. The CDR3 is made up of 14 amino acids. The germline V gene encodes CDR1 SGHRS and CDR2 YFSETQ. Written as DNA, the CDR3 is TGCGCCAGCAGCGGAAGAGCGGCCACAGATACGCAGTATTTT. Protein product: CASSGRAATDTQYF.

The chain employs TRBV2 and TRBJ1-1; the D is unclear. Looked up from germline, CDR1 is SNHLY and CDR2 is FYNNEI. The CDR3 spans 14 residues. V lost 6 bases to trimming and J lost 3 bases, with 14 bases between them. As DNA, the CDR3 is TGTGCCAGCAGCACGGCACGCATTCACACTGAAGCTTTCTTT. Translating gives CASSTARIHTEAFF.

The CDR3 nucleotides are TGTGCCAGTAGTACCCGACAGGGGGCGGTGAACACTGAAGCTTTCTTT. Protein: CASSTRQGAVNTEAFF. The chain is built from TRBV19 and TRBJ1-1; 10 bases are a match to TRBD1. Germline V CDR1 and CDR2: LNHDA, SQIVND (reference sequence). The J segment lost 0 bases and the V segment lost 4 bases, leaving 5 bases of the junction unmatched. The CDR3 loop spans 16 amino acids.

The chain has TRBV18 and TRBJ2-3, with a tentative D call TRBD2 (6 bases). V gave up 3 bases and J gave up 2 bases, with 9 bases separating them. CDR3 length equals 14 residues. CDR1 and CDR2 from the germline V gene are KGHSH and LQKENI. The CDR3 is CASSPEGLTDTQYF. CDR3 DNA: TGTGCCAGCTCACCGGAGGGACTCACAGATACGCAGTATTTT.

J is TRBJ2-7 and V is TRBV11-2; the match to TRBD2 covers 7 bases. V shed 11 bases, J shed 3 bases, and the junction held 10 bases outside the gene matches. In germline, CDR1 is SGHAT, CDR2 FQNNGV. The CDR3 totals 13 residues. CDR3 region: CAGGLAVNYEQYF. The CDR3 nucleotides read TGTGCCGGTGGGCTAGCGGTGAACTACGAGCAGTACTTC.

The chain couples TRBV19 to TRBJ1-5; possibly TRBD1 for D (5 bases). CDR1 is LNHDA and CDR2 is SQIVND in the germline V gene (reference sequence). V was shortened by 6 bases and J by 2 bases, with 14 bases between the two germline ends. There are 15 residues in the CDR3. CDR3 protein: CASRYRDARNQPQHF. DNA of the CDR3: TGTGCCAGTAGGTACCGGGACGCTCGCAATCAGCCCCAGCATTTT.

The rearrangement joins TRBV12-3 or TRBV12-4 to TRBJ1-1; no firm D call. The germline V and J ends were trimmed by 3 bases and 5 bases, with 7 bases remaining between them. The CDR3 contains 12 residues. CDR3 loop: CASSFEGTEAFF. CDR3 DNA sequence: TGTGCCAGCAGTTTCGAGGGTACTGAAGCTTTCTTT.

The chain employs TRBV18 and TRBJ1-1, with a possible D match to TRBD1 (5 bases). CDR1 is KGHSH and CDR2 is LQKENI in the germline V gene. This CDR3 is built from 15 residues. The V end lost 3 bases, the J end lost 2 bases, and 13 bases lay between the germline ends. The CDR3 DNA follows: TGTGCCAGCTCACCCAGGGACGGACTAAACACTGAAGCTTTCTTT. Translating it yields CASSPRDGLNTEAFF.

V is TRBV18 and J is TRBJ2-3; D unclear. The ends were cut back, 3 bases at V and 0 bases at J, with 7 bases in the middle. This CDR3 has 14 amino acids. Germline V gene lookup returns CDR1 KGHSH and CDR2 LQKENI. CDR3 loop: CASSPGFSTDTQYF. The CDR3 nucleotides are TGTGCCAGCTCACCGGGATTTAGCACAGATACGCAGTATTTT.

The rearrangement joins TRBV5-6 to TRBJ2-2; 9 bases map to TRBD1. The CDR3 totals 15 residues. V shed 5 bases and J 5 bases; nucleotides not matched to a gene: 7. Germline loops: CDR1 SGHDT, CDR2 YYEEEE. CDR3 coding DNA: TGTGCCAGCAGTTGGGGACAGGGTGTAACCGGGGAGCTGTTTTTT. Amino acids: CASSWGQGVTGELFF.

The V call is TRBV5-1, the J call TRBJ2-2; D uncertain. Germline V gene lookup returns CDR1 SGHRS and CDR2 YFSETQ. This CDR3 spans 15 amino acids. The ends were cut back, 0 bases at V and 4 bases at J, with 10 bases in the middle. Written as DNA, the CDR3 is TGCGCCAGCAGCTTGGAACGGTCCGGCACCGGGGAGCTGTTTTTT. Protein sequence: CASSLERSGTGELFF.

This clone occurred a few times. This sequence joins TRBV6-5 and TRBJ1-5; 8 positions agree with TRBD1. The germline CDR1 and CDR2 sequences are MNHEY and SVGAGI. V lost 5 bases and J lost 5; bases outside the gene matches: 5. CDR3 length equals 14 residues. The CDR3 coding sequence is TGTGCCAGCAGTACAGGACAGGGCCATCAGCCCCAGCATTTT. Its translation: CASSTGQGHQPQHF.

The chain is built from TRBV25-1 and TRBJ1-6; the D is unclear. Between the trimmed V and J ends, which lost 5 bases and 10 bases, there was a span of 12 bases. Germline CDR1 reads MGHDK; CDR2 reads SYGVNS. This CDR3 spans 13 amino acids. The CDR3 DNA follows: TGTGCCAGCAGTCTGTCTAGTGGATCACCCCTCCACTTT. Its translation: CASSLSSGSPLHF.

The chain joins TRBV27 to TRBJ1-1; no firm D call. The germline V gene has CDR1 MNHEY and CDR2 SMNVEV (reference sequence). The V end lost 3 bases, the J end lost 6 bases, and 14 bases lay between the germline ends. There are 14 residues in the CDR3. CDR3 sequence (DNA): TGTGCCAGCAGTTTTCTGCGGGATGGGGCTGAAGCTTTCTTT. Protein: CASSFLRDGAEAFF.

The chain links TRBV19 to TRBJ1-2; D is ambiguous. Per the germline V gene, CDR1 is LNHDA and CDR2 is SQIVND (reference sequence). Trimming cost V 1 base and J 1 base, with 7 bases left between them. The CDR3 is made up of 14 amino acids. The DNA of the CDR3 is TGTGCCAGTAGTATAGGGACTAGTAACTATGGCTACACCTTC. It yields the protein CASSIGTSNYGYTF. Full variable domain (remainder filled in from reference TRBV19 and TRBJ1-2): DGGITQSPKYLFRKEGQNVTLSCEQNLNHDAMYWYRQDPGQGLRLIYYSQIVNDFQKGDIAEGYSVSREKKESFPLTVTSAQKNPTAFYLCASSIGTSNYGYTFGSGTRLTVV.

This clone came up once. The genes are TRBV29-1 and TRBJ2-5; 11 positions match TRBD2. V shed 7 bases, J shed 5 bases, and the junction held 3 bases outside the gene matches. CDR1 SQVTM and CDR2 ANQGSEA come from the germline V gene. CDR3 length: 12 residues. The CDR3 DNA follows: TGCAGCGCACTAGCGGGAGACGAGACCCAGTACTTC. This translates into CSALAGDETQYF.

Comments on this clone: The germline gene is not matched at one end of the junction; a read error may be the cause. The chain recombines TRBV9 with TRBJ2-1; 9 bases are shared with TRBD1. CDR1 is SGDLS and CDR2 is YYNGEE in the germline V gene. The CDR3 sequence is 14 residues long. CDR3 in DNA: TGTGCCAGCAGCGTAGACCCTGCCGGGACAGGGTTGCTCTTC. This encodes CASSVDPAGTGLLF.

The rearrangement uses TRBV6-5 and TRBJ1-1, with D uncertain. The length of the CDR3 is 13 residues. The V gene lost 2 bases and the J gene lost 7 bases, with 11 bases spanning the gap. Germline V gene data show CDR1 as MNHEY and CDR2 as SVGAGI. This CDR3 reads CASSYGSSGEAFF. CDR3 DNA: TGTGCCAGCAGTTACGGGTCGAGTGGTGAAGCTTTCTTT.

The chain links TRBV12-3 or TRBV12-4 to TRBJ2-3; perhaps TRBD1 as D (6 bases). The CDR3 length is 13 residues. Trimming took 7 bases from V and 6 from J, leaving 14 bases between them. The DNA of the CDR3 is TGTGCCAGCATGAAGGGGGTCCGGGATACGCAGTATTTT. This encodes CASMKGVRDTQYF.

The chain is built from TRBV27 and TRBJ2-2; 8 nucleotides align to TRBD1. Germline assignment: CDR1 MNHEY and CDR2 SMNVEV (reference sequence). Trimming removed 5 bases from V and 6 bases from J; junction bases left unmatched: 5. The CDR3 is 14 residues long. The CDR3 here is CASSKPTGAGELFF. CDR3 DNA sequence: TGTGCCAGCAGTAAACCGACAGGGGCCGGGGAGCTGTTTTTT.